Sequencing of this T cell receptor (beta chain) was carried out in a study of blood T cell repertoires in COVID-19. The germline CDR1 and CDR2 sequences are SNHLY and FYNNEI. V lost 5 bases, J lost 5 bases, and 18 bases lay in between. The CDR3 totals 15 residues. TCRdb's table, derived via immunoSEQ multiplex PCR, lists solely in-frame clones and lacks some. There are about 120,000 clones in the sample; 78% occur only once, and about 2% lies in the top ten. The rearrangement links TRBV2 to TRBJ1-2; TRBD1 might be the D (5 bases). The clonotype was recovered from a man between 65 and 85 years old with acute or convalescent COVID-19. The sequencing sample was made of peripheral blood. CDR3 residues: CASSKEIGVRYGYTF. The CDR3 DNA follows: TGTGCCAGCAGTAAGGAGATAGGGGTTCGATATGGCTACACCTTC.